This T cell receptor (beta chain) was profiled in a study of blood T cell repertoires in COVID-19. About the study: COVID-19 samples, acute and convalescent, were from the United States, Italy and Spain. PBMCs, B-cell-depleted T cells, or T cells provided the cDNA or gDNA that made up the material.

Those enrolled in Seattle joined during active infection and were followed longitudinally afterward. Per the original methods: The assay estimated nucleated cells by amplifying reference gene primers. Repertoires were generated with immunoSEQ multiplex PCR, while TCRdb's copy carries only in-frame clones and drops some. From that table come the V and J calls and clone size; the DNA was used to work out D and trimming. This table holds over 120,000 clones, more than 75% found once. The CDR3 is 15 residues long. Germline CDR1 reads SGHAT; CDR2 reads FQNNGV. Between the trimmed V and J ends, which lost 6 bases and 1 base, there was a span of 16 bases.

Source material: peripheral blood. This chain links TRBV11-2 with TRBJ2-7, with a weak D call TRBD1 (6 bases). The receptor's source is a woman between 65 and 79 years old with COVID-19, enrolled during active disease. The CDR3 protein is CASSYRDTNSYEQYF. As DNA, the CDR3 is TGTGCCAGCAGTTACCGGGACACAAATTCCTACGAGCAGTACTTC.